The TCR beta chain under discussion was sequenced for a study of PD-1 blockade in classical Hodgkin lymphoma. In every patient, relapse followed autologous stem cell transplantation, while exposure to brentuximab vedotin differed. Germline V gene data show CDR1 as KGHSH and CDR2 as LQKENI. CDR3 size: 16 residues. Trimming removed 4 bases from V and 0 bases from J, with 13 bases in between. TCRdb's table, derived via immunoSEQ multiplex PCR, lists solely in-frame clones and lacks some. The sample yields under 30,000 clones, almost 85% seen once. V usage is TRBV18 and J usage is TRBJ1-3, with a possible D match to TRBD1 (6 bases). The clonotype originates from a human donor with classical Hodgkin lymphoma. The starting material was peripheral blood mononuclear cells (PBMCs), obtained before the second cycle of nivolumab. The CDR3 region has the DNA TGTGCCAGCTCACAAGGACAGCCTGACTCTGGAAACACCATATATTTT. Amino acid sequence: CASSQGQPDSGNTIYF.